This T cell receptor beta chain appears in the sequencing data of a study of CD8 T cells in Susac syndrome. General study points: The TCR sequencing and HLA analysis in the study involved a relatively small number of individuals, as the study acknowledged.

FACS enriched CD8+ TEMRA cells, while bulk CD8+ and CD4+ were negatively isolated. On this clonotype itself: No antigen is known for it.

When the RNA was reverse transcribed, random hexamers were used with an input of 0.5 to 1 ug. A multiplex approach, immunoSEQ multiplex PCR, amplified TCR beta CDR3 across 54 Vbeta and 13 Jbeta. TCRdb reprocessed the immunoSEQ multiplex PCR reads with MiXCR, giving one entry per CDR3 protein. The data hold about 180,000 distinct CDR3 sequences, with around 96% observed a single time. The CDR3 runs 14 residues. Germline V gene lookup returns CDR1 SEHNR and CDR2 FQNEAQ (reference sequence). V lost 3 bases and J lost 3, with 9 bases in between. Sample: CD8+ T cells from PBMCs. The chain uses TRBV7-9 and TRBJ1-5; possibly TRBD1 for D (5 bases). The receptor was isolated from a human donor with multiple sclerosis. In nucleotides, the CDR3 is TGTGCCAGCAGCTTCCCAGGGACCAATCAGCCCCAGCATTTT. Translated: CASSFPGTNQPQHF.